These T cell receptor beta chains were read from a single sample in a study of blood T cell repertoires in COVID-19. Profiled with immunoSEQ multiplex PCR; TCRdb holds only in-frame clones, not every one. The table lists about 120,000 clones, about 84% of them singletons. Sequenced input: peripheral blood. These receptors were obtained from a man in his fifties or sixties with acute or convalescent COVID-19. The CDR3 runs from the conserved cysteine through the conserved F or W. Fields, in order: clone size, J gene, D gene, V gene, CDR3 protein, CDR3 DNA. A D gene is named only where the DNA matches it firmly. For some rows the clone size is stated as once, few or many, or as a class when expanded; others skip it.

abundance: few
j_gene: TRBJ1-5
d_gene: .
v_gene: TRBV14
CDR3aa: CASSQAAGVSNQPQHF
CDR3nt: TGTGCCAGCAGCCAAGCGGCGGGGGTGAGCAATCAGCCCCAGCATTTT

abundance: .
j_gene: TRBJ2-5
d_gene: .
v_gene: TRBV4-3
CDR3aa: CASSQERQRETQYF
CDR3nt: TGCGCCAGCAGCCAAGAGAGACAGAGAGAGACCCAGTACTTC

abundance: once
j_gene: TRBJ1-1
d_gene: .
v_gene: TRBV7-9
CDR3aa: CASSLGASAEAFF
CDR3nt: TGTGCCAGCAGCTTAGGTGCGAGCGCTGAAGCTTTCTTT

abundance: .
j_gene: TRBJ2-5
d_gene: .
v_gene: TRBV24-1
CDR3aa: CATRGNQETQYF
CDR3nt: TGTGCCACCCGCGGTAACCAAGAGACCCAGTACTTC

abundance: once
j_gene: TRBJ2-5
d_gene: .
v_gene: TRBV14
CDR3aa: CASSPVGGQETQYF
CDR3nt: TGTGCCAGCAGCCCGGTAGGGGGCCAAGAGACCCAGTACTTC

abundance: .
j_gene: TRBJ1-2
d_gene: .
v_gene: TRBV24-1
CDR3aa: CATSDSRLYGYTF
CDR3nt: TGTGCCACCAGTGATTCGCGGCTCTATGGCTACACCTTC

abundance: .
j_gene: TRBJ2-1
d_gene: TRBD2
v_gene: TRBV28
CDR3aa: CASSLLGGSSYNEQFF
CDR3nt: TGTGCCAGCAGTTTATTAGGCGGGAGCTCCTACAATGAGCAGTTCTTC

abundance: few
j_gene: TRBJ2-7
d_gene: .
v_gene: TRBV5-1
CDR3aa: CASSEDGRGTYEQYF
CDR3nt: TGCGCCAGCAGCGAGGATGGCAGGGGAACCTACGAGCAGTACTTC

abundance: .
j_gene: TRBJ1-1
d_gene: TRBD1
v_gene: TRBV19
CDR3aa: CASSLTGGLEAFF
CDR3nt: TGTGCCAGTAGCTTGACAGGGGGTCTTGAAGCTTTCTTT

abundance: .
j_gene: TRBJ1-1
d_gene: TRBD1
v_gene: TRBV7-2
CDR3aa: CASSRTGGFNTEAFF
CDR3nt: TGTGCCAGCAGCAGGACAGGGGGGTTCAACACTGAAGCTTTCTTT

abundance: .
j_gene: TRBJ2-1
d_gene: TRBD1
v_gene: TRBV6-2/TRBV6-3
CDR3aa: CASSYRGQGYNEQFF
CDR3nt: TGTGCCAGCAGTTACCGGGGACAGGGGTACAATGAGCAGTTCTTC

abundance: once
j_gene: TRBJ2-1
d_gene: TRBD2
v_gene: TRBV7-9
CDR3aa: CASSPAGVSYNEQFF
CDR3nt: TGTGCCAGCAGCCCAGCGGGAGTGTCCTACAATGAGCAGTTCTTC

abundance: .
j_gene: TRBJ2-2
d_gene: .
v_gene: TRBV7-6
CDR3aa: CASSLVGSNTGELFF
CDR3nt: TGTGCCAGCAGCTTAGTCGGGTCGAACACCGGGGAGCTGTTTTTT

abundance: .
j_gene: TRBJ1-1
d_gene: .
v_gene: TRBV19
CDR3aa: CASSIMYVANTEAFF
CDR3nt: TGTGCCAGTAGTATAATGTACGTAGCTAACACTGAAGCTTTCTTT

abundance: few
j_gene: TRBJ2-5
d_gene: TRBD1
v_gene: TRBV25-1
CDR3aa: CASSGGTGFETQYF
CDR3nt: TGTGCCAGCAGTGGGGGGACAGGGTTTGAGACCCAGTACTTC

abundance: few
j_gene: TRBJ2-7
d_gene: TRBD2
v_gene: TRBV2
CDR3aa: CASTLLAGGVQYF
CDR3nt: TGTGCCAGCACCCTACTAGCGGGAGGGGTCCAGTACTTC

abundance: .
j_gene: TRBJ2-7
d_gene: .
v_gene: TRBV29-1
CDR3aa: CSVDRGDEQYF
CDR3nt: TGCAGCGTTGACAGGGGGGACGAGCAGTACTTC

abundance: .
j_gene: TRBJ2-1
d_gene: .
v_gene: TRBV24-1
CDR3aa: CATSDSGTRSYNEQFF
CDR3nt: TGTGCCACCAGTGATTCTGGGACACGCTCCTACAATGAGCAGTTCTTC

abundance: .
j_gene: TRBJ2-5
d_gene: TRBD2
v_gene: TRBV3-1/TRBV3-2
CDR3aa: CASSQLAGGRETQYF
CDR3nt: TGTGCCAGCAGCCAACTAGCGGGAGGGCGTGAGACCCAGTACTTC

abundance: .
j_gene: TRBJ2-2
d_gene: .
v_gene: TRBV3-1/TRBV3-2
CDR3aa: CASSPDLGRETDTGELFF
CDR3nt: TGTGCCAGCAGCCCCGACCTAGGGCGGGAAACGGACACCGGGGAGCTGTTTTTT

abundance: few
j_gene: TRBJ2-7
d_gene: TRBD2
v_gene: TRBV5-1
CDR3aa: CASSLGEGYEQYF
CDR3nt: TGCGCCAGCAGCTTGGGGGAGGGCTACGAGCAGTACTTC

abundance: .
j_gene: TRBJ1-3
d_gene: TRBD1
v_gene: TRBV9
CDR3aa: CASSVEVQGSGNTIYF
CDR3nt: TGTGCCAGCAGCGTAGAGGTACAGGGGTCTGGAAACACCATATATTTT

abundance: .
j_gene: TRBJ2-1
d_gene: TRBD2
v_gene: TRBV7-6
CDR3aa: CASSLLAGGLSSYNEQFF
CDR3nt: TGTGCCAGCAGCTTATTAGCGGGAGGCTTAAGCTCCTACAATGAGCAGTTCTTC

abundance: .
j_gene: TRBJ1-6
d_gene: .
v_gene: TRBV10-1
CDR3aa: CASSEGQNSPLHF
CDR3nt: TGCGCCAGCAGTGAGGGGCAGAATTCACCCCTCCACTTT

abundance: many
j_gene: TRBJ2-6
d_gene: .
v_gene: TRBV6-2/TRBV6-3
CDR3aa: CASSYQGSGANVLTF
CDR3nt: TGTGCCAGCAGTTACCAGGGATCCGGGGCCAACGTCCTGACTTTC

abundance: .
j_gene: TRBJ1-2
d_gene: TRBD1
v_gene: TRBV28
CDR3aa: CASSLVQGARGYGYTF
CDR3nt: TGTGCCAGCAGTTTGGTCCAGGGGGCGCGTGGCTATGGCTACACCTTC

abundance: .
j_gene: TRBJ1-1
d_gene: TRBD1
v_gene: TRBV5-1
CDR3aa: CASSLGQGEAFF
CDR3nt: TGCGCCAGCAGCTTGGGACAGGGGGAAGCTTTCTTT

abundance: .
j_gene: TRBJ2-1
d_gene: TRBD2
v_gene: TRBV7-3
CDR3aa: CASSTGGLAGGNEQFF
CDR3nt: TGTGCCAGCAGCACCGGAGGACTAGCGGGAGGAAATGAGCAGTTCTTC

abundance: .
j_gene: TRBJ1-1
d_gene: .
v_gene: TRBV7-9
CDR3aa: CASSLDAGTEAFF
CDR3nt: TGTGCCAGCAGCTTAGATGCCGGGACTGAAGCTTTCTTT

abundance: .
j_gene: TRBJ2-4
d_gene: TRBD2
v_gene: TRBV28
CDR3aa: CASSPQGSGRENIQYF
CDR3nt: TGTGCCAGCAGTCCTCAAGGGAGCGGGAGGGAAAACATTCAGTACTTC

abundance: .
j_gene: TRBJ1-5
d_gene: .
v_gene: TRBV6-2/TRBV6-3
CDR3aa: CASSYSQGLSNQPQHF
CDR3nt: TGTGCCAGCAGTTACTCGCAGGGTTTAAGCAATCAGCCCCAGCATTTT

abundance: .
j_gene: TRBJ1-1
d_gene: TRBD1
v_gene: TRBV13
CDR3aa: CASSRGQGGTEAFF
CDR3nt: TGTGCCAGCAGCCGGGGACAGGGCGGCACTGAAGCTTTCTTT

abundance: .
j_gene: TRBJ2-7
d_gene: .
v_gene: TRBV6-2/TRBV6-3
CDR3aa: CASSPVGYEQYF
CDR3nt: TGTGCCAGCAGCCCCGTCGGCTACGAGCAGTACTTC

abundance: .
j_gene: TRBJ1-1
d_gene: .
v_gene: TRBV12-3/TRBV12-4
CDR3aa: CASSFGGDTEAFF
CDR3nt: TGTGCCAGCAGTTTTGGGGGGGACACTGAAGCTTTCTTT

abundance: .
j_gene: TRBJ2-1
d_gene: TRBD2
v_gene: TRBV29-1
CDR3aa: CSVPPWTSGSYNEQFF
CDR3nt: TGCAGCGTTCCCCCCTGGACTAGCGGCTCCTACAATGAGCAGTTCTTC

abundance: .
j_gene: TRBJ2-2
d_gene: .
v_gene: TRBV19
CDR3aa: CASSPGLLGELFF
CDR3nt: TGTGCCAGTAGTCCCGGACTATTGGGGGAGCTGTTTTTT

abundance: .
j_gene: TRBJ2-5
d_gene: TRBD2
v_gene: TRBV6-6
CDR3aa: CASSYGSGGETQYF
CDR3nt: TGTGCCAGCAGTTACGGGTCGGGAGGGGAGACCCAGTACTTC

abundance: once
j_gene: TRBJ1-2
d_gene: .
v_gene: TRBV10-3
CDR3aa: CATEQNSRTNPTF
CDR3nt: TGTGCCACCGAACAGAACTCCCGGACAAACCCCACCTTC

abundance: .
j_gene: TRBJ2-1
d_gene: .
v_gene: TRBV7-9
CDR3aa: CASSRGELKDEQFF
CDR3nt: TGTGCCAGCAGCCGCGGGGAGTTAAAGGATGAGCAGTTCTTC

abundance: .
j_gene: TRBJ2-2
d_gene: .
v_gene: TRBV10-1
CDR3aa: CASSRAGEGGELFF
CDR3nt: TGCGCCAGCAGCCGGGCCGGAGAGGGCGGGGAGCTGTTTTTT

abundance: .
j_gene: TRBJ2-7
d_gene: .
v_gene: TRBV9
CDR3aa: CASSDPLGTSYEQYF
CDR3nt: TGTGCCAGCAGCGACCCCTTGGGGACTTCCTACGAGCAGTACTTC

abundance: .
j_gene: TRBJ1-1
d_gene: TRBD1
v_gene: TRBV18
CDR3aa: CASSPSGGTEAFF
CDR3nt: TGTGCCAGCTCACCATCAGGGGGCACTGAAGCTTTCTTT

abundance: .
j_gene: TRBJ1-1
d_gene: .
v_gene: TRBV29-1
CDR3aa: CSHLSGGSRNTEAFF
CDR3nt: TGCAGCCACCTAAGCGGGGGGTCAAGGAACACTGAAGCTTTCTTT

abundance: .
j_gene: TRBJ2-1
d_gene: .
v_gene: TRBV5-4
CDR3aa: CASKGAPQGEQFF
CDR3nt: TGTGCCAGCAAGGGAGCGCCTCAAGGTGAGCAGTTCTTC

abundance: .
j_gene: TRBJ2-6
d_gene: .
v_gene: TRBV5-1
CDR3aa: CASGTQGSGANVLTF
CDR3nt: TGCGCCAGCGGAACACAGGGATCTGGGGCCAACGTCCTGACTTTC